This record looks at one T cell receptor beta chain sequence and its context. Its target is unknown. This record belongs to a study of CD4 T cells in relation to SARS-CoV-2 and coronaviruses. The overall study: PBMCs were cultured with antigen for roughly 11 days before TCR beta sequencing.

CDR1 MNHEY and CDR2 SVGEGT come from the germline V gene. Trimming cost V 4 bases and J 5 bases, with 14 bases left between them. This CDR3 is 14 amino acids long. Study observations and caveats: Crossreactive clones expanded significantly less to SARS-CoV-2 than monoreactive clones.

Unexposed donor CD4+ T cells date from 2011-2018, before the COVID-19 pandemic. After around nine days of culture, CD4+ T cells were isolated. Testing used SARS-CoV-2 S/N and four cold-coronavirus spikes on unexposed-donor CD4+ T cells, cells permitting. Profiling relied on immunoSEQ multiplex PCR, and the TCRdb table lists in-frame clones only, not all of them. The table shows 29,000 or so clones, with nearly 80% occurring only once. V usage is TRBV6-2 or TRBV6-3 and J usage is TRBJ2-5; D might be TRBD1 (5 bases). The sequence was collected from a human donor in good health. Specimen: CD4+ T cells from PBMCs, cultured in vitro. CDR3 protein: CASSFWQGRETQYF. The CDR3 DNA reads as TGTGCCAGCAGTTTTTGGCAGGGTAGGGAGACCCAGTACTTC.